The present T cell receptor beta chain was sequenced within a study of blood T cell repertoires in COVID-19. As for the study in general: Donors in the United States, Italy and Spain gave samples during acute or convalescent COVID-19.

In the study's own analysis: From reference gene primer amplification, estimates of nucleated cell counts were derived. Generated by immunoSEQ multiplex PCR, the TCRdb table keeps only in-frame clones and is missing some. The D gene and trimming were derived from the DNA, and the V and J assignments and clone size from that table. Of 150,000 to 200,000 clones detected, around 84% appear once; the ten largest clones hold approximately 14%. Participants came from fewer than 25 US areas, aged roughly 18 to 89 years. Clinical history as reported by participants underpinned cohort assignment. V was trimmed by 5 bases and J by 6 bases, leaving 10 bases between them. This CDR3 has 13 amino acids.

Sequenced material: PBMCs or T cells enriched from blood (not recorded which). The chain carries TRBV12-3 or TRBV12-4 and TRBJ2-2; D unclear. The TCR sequence derives from a man aged 45-65 years who had recovered from COVID-19. CDR3 nucleotides: TGTGCCAGCAGTAGCCAAGTTTCCGGGGAGCTGTTTTTT. This gives the protein CASSSQVSGELFF.